This TCR beta chain is drawn from a study of blood T cells in healthy people across ages. Next came a second PCR, run for roughly 7 to 12 cycles, which used a sample-barcoded 5' primer along with a J-beta primer mix. From the 5' RACE reads, TCRdb called clonotypes with MiXCR, one entry per CDR3 protein. The sample records about 830,000 distinct CDR3 sequences, under 80% being singletons. CDR1 is SGHTA, CDR2 FQGNSA, per germline. CDR3 length: 12 amino acids. V gene TRBV7-2 combines with J gene TRBJ2-4; D uncertain. Near its end, the DNA agrees better with TRBJ2-7, so the J call may be wrong. Specimen: blood. The receptor was derived from a man in his thirties or forties in good health. CDR3 DNA sequence: TGTGCCAGCAGCCCTCCGCTGGGCGAGCAGTACTTC. Protein sequence: CASSPPLGEQYF.